This T cell receptor beta chain comes out of a study of blood T cell repertoires in COVID-19. The age range of participants was 18 to 89 years, with residence in about two dozen US areas. Participants were placed into cohorts based on the clinical history they reported. V shed 9 bases, J shed 3 bases, and the junction held 6 bases outside the gene matches. CDR1 is SNHLY, CDR2 FYNNEI, per germline. The CDR3 length is 13 residues. How the authors handled the data: Using reference gene primer amplification, nucleated cell counts were estimated. Generated by immunoSEQ multiplex PCR, the TCRdb table keeps only in-frame clones and is missing some. V and J calls and clone size come straight from that table; D and trimming were deduced from the DNA. The data show about 280,000 clones, around nine tenths seen once.

What was sequenced was PBMCs or T cells enriched from blood (not recorded which). The chain employs TRBV2 and TRBJ2-5; 8 nucleotides align to TRBD2. The receptor was isolated from a woman aged 60-75 years who had recovered from COVID-19. This CDR3 is CASLSGVEETQYF. The CDR3 DNA is TGTGCCAGTCTTAGCGGGGTCGAAGAGACCCAGTACTTC.